This is a list of T cell receptor beta chains from one sample in a study of CD8+ T cells in alopecia areata. Some clones are missing from TCRdb's copy, which holds only in-frame ones; the method was immunoSEQ multiplex PCR. The data show hundreds of thousands of clones, with 67% seen just once and 1% to 1.5% held by the top ten. Sequencing was performed on CD4+ T cells sorted from blood, taken at week 0. The origin of the receptors is a human donor with alopecia areata. Each CDR3 is given with its conserved first and last residue. A D gene is named only where the DNA matches it firmly. Only part of the rows carry a size: once, few, many, or a class if the clone is expanded.

clone_size j_call v_call d_call cdr3_aa cdr3_nt
- TRBJ1-1 TRBV30 - CASAREAEAFF TGTGCCTCAGCAAGAGAGGCTGAAGCTTTCTTT
- TRBJ2-3 TRBV14 - CASSQWSPTTDTQYF TGTGCCAGCAGCCAATGGTCCCCCACTACCGATACGCAGTATTTT
- TRBJ2-1 TRBV29-1 - CSVRDGPYNEQFF TGCAGCGTTAGGGACGGGCCCTACAATGAGCAGTTCTTC
- TRBJ2-3 TRBV5-4 - CASSSSLNTDTQYF TGTGCCAGCAGCTCCTCGCTTAACACAGATACGCAGTATTTT
- TRBJ2-3 TRBV10-3 - CAITERALADTQYF TGTGCCATCACGGAACGGGCCCTCGCAGATACGCAGTATTTT
- TRBJ1-3 TRBV29-1 - CSADLGNTIYF TGCAGCGCCGACCTAGGAAACACCATATATTTT
- TRBJ1-1 TRBV4-3 - CASSYGGNTEAFF TGCGCCAGCAGCTACGGTGGGAACACTGAAGCTTTCTTT
- TRBJ1-5 TRBV2 - CASTRRREGQPQHF TGTGCCAGCACCCGCCGCAGGGAGGGACAGCCCCAGCATTTT
- TRBJ2-7 TRBV15 - CATSRGAGTYEQYF TGTGCCACCAGCAGAGGGGCAGGGACCTACGAGCAGTACTTC
few TRBJ2-1 TRBV29-1 - CSVERRTWEQFF TGCAGCGTTGAAAGAAGAACGTGGGAGCAGTTCTTC
- TRBJ1-2 TRBV29-1 - CSVSPGGLVGGYTF TGCAGCGTGTCGCCCGGAGGGCTAGTGGGTGGCTACACCTTC
- TRBJ1-6 TRBV27 - CASSLGYNSPLHF TGTGCCAGCAGTTTAGGCTATAATTCACCCCTCCACTTT
- TRBJ1-2 TRBV27 - CASGKPPSYGYTF TGTGCCAGCGGAAAGCCGCCCAGCTATGGCTACACCTTC
once TRBJ2-7 TRBV4-3 - CASSPQGSAEQYF TGCGCCAGCAGCCCACAAGGGAGTGCTGAGCAGTACTTC
once TRBJ1-2 TRBV7-9 - CASSFDRSGYTF TGTGCCAGCAGCTTTGACAGGTCCGGCTACACCTTC
once TRBJ2-7 TRBV6-1 TRBD1 CASSLQGASYEQYF TGTGCCAGCAGTCTACAGGGGGCTTCCTACGAGCAGTACTTC
- TRBJ2-3 TRBV7-6 TRBD2 CASSPRVRGGAVDTQYF TGTGCCAGCAGCCCAAGGGTACGCGGGGGGGCCGTAGATACGCAGTATTTT
- TRBJ1-2 TRBV7-9 TRBD1 CASSSGTVHRAYGYTF TGTGCCAGCAGCTCAGGGACAGTTCATAGAGCCTATGGCTACACCTTC
- TRBJ2-7 TRBV4-2 - CASSQARGLGYEQYF TGTGCCAGCAGCCAGGCCCGGGGGCTGGGGTACGAGCAGTACTTC
few TRBJ2-3 TRBV30 TRBD2 CAFTYGSGGTMDTQYF TGTGCCTTCACTTACGGGAGCGGGGGTACAATGGATACGCAGTATTTT
- TRBJ1-5 TRBV5-1 - CASSLGDSSYSNQPQHF TGCGCCAGCAGCTTGGGTGACAGCAGCTATAGCAATCAGCCCCAGCATTTT
- TRBJ1-2 TRBV7-9 TRBD1 CANTDRVNYGYTF TGTGCCAACACGGACAGGGTTAACTATGGCTACACCTTC
- TRBJ1-1 TRBV6-5 - CASTGVTNTEAFF TGTGCCAGCACAGGGGTGACGAACACTGAAGCTTTCTTT
- TRBJ1-1 TRBV7-9 - CASRPRLGDMNTEAFF TGTGCCAGCAGACCCCGGCTGGGAGACATGAACACTGAAGCTTTCTTT
- TRBJ2-5 TRBV10-3 TRBD1 CAIRGGQGETQYF TGTGCCATCAGGGGAGGACAGGGGGAGACCCAGTACTTC
- TRBJ2-3 TRBV2 - CASKGLSTDTQYF TGTGCCAGCAAGGGGCTAAGCACAGATACGCAGTATTTT
- TRBJ2-5 TRBV27 - CASSPLAQGETQYF TGTGCCAGCAGTCCACTAGCACAAGGGGAGACCCAGTACTTC
- TRBJ2-7 TRBV30 - CAWSAQGYEQYF TGTGCCTGGAGTGCGCAGGGCTACGAGCAGTACTTC
- TRBJ2-3 TRBV27 - CASNRGNTQYF TGTGCCAGCAATCGTGGGAATACGCAGTATTTT
- TRBJ1-5 TRBV12-5 - CASGLVHEPPRVPQHF TGTGCTAGTGGTTTGGTACACGAGCCTCCTCGGGTGCCCCAGCATTTT
- TRBJ2-7 TRBV29-1 - CSVEWGYEQYF TGCAGCGTTGAATGGGGCTACGAGCAGTACTTC
- TRBJ1-2 TRBV9 - CASSVQGDYGYTF TGTGCCAGCAGCGTCCAGGGAGACTATGGCTACACCTTC
- TRBJ2-5 TRBV27 TRBD2 CASSFFSREGETQYF TGTGCCAGCAGTTTCTTCTCCAGGGAGGGGGAGACCCAGTACTTC
- TRBJ2-5 TRBV7-2 - CASSLQVAETQYF TGTGCCAGCAGCTTACAGGTTGCAGAGACCCAGTACTTC
- TRBJ2-2 TRBV7-9 - CASRYQGQGHPGELFF TGTGCCAGCAGATACCAAGGGCAGGGTCATCCCGGGGAGCTGTTTTTT
- TRBJ2-1 TRBV25-1 TRBD2 CASSRRLAGYNEQFF TGTGCCAGCAGTAGGAGACTAGCGGGGTACAATGAGCAGTTCTTC
- TRBJ1-5 TRBV27 - CASSEGGRSPQHF TGTGCCAGCAGTGAGGGGGGAAGATCGCCCCAGCATTTT
- TRBJ2-7 TRBV29-1 TRBD1 CSVENPGGYEQYF TGCAGCGTTGAAAACCCAGGGGGCTACGAGCAGTACTTC
- TRBJ1-2 TRBV6-5 TRBD1 CASSYDRVMGYGYTF TGTGCCAGCAGTTACGACAGGGTAATGGGGTATGGCTACACCTTC
few TRBJ2-2 TRBV9 TRBD1 CASSVDRVGTGELFF TGTGCCAGCAGCGTCGACAGGGTTGGCACCGGGGAGCTGTTTTTT
- TRBJ2-7 TRBV11-2 - CASSSHAGQYF TGTGCCAGCAGCTCACATGCCGGGCAGTACTTC
- TRBJ2-5 TRBV7-7 - CASSSRQGGGQETQYF TGTGCTAGCAGCTCAAGACAGGGAGGAGGGCAAGAGACCCAGTACTTC
- TRBJ2-3 TRBV5-1 - CASSLGGSTDTQYF TGCGCCAGCAGCTTGGGTGGAAGCACAGATACGCAGTATTTT
- TRBJ2-6 TRBV2 - CAARSSYSGANVLTF TGTGCCGCCAGGTCGTCTTACTCTGGGGCCAACGTCCTGACTTTC
- TRBJ2-5 TRBV14 - CASSQAPGLRQETQYF TGTGCCAGCAGCCAAGCTCCGGGACTCCGACAAGAGACCCAGTACTTC
- TRBJ2-3 TRBV30 TRBD2 CAWSRTSGGVYTQYF TGTGCCTGGAGTCGGACTAGCGGGGGTGTCTATACGCAGTATTTT
- TRBJ2-5 TRBV2 - CASSAPAQETQYF TGTGCCAGCAGTGCCCCCGCCCAAGAGACCCAGTACTTC
- TRBJ2-7 TRBV4-3 - CASSQGVHGGYEQYF TGCGCCAGCAGCCAAGGGGTTCATGGTGGGTACGAGCAGTACTTC